The 25 T cell receptor beta chains in this list originate from one sample, sequenced in a study of patients and donors after allogeneic stem cell transplantation. TCRdb processed the RT-PCR reads anew with MiXCR; each CDR3 protein has one entry. The table lists a few hundred thousand distinct CDR3 sequences, roughly 13% of them singletons. Sequencing input: blood, either unsorted or a sorted T cell fraction (not recorded which). These receptors all stem from a human donor who was either an allogeneic HSCT recipient or a stem cell or donor lymphocyte infusion donor (not recorded which). It is not recorded whose cells these are; they may come from a transplant donor.

V is TRBV20-1 and J is TRBJ1-2; 8 nucleotides match TRBD1. The germline gives CDR1 DFQATT, CDR2 SNEGSKA (reference sequence). CDR3 length: 13 residues. Trimming cost V 3 bases and J 4 bases; bases outside gene matches: 4. As DNA, the CDR3 is TGCAGTGCTAGTCCCGGGACAGGCTATGGCTACACCTTC. This translates into CSASPGTGYGYTF.

This clonotype was seen repeatedly, ten times or more. This chain joins TRBV3-1 and TRBJ1-5; 7 bases map to TRBD1. Germline CDR1 and CDR2: LGHDT and YNNKEL (reference sequence). The J segment lost 4 bases and the V segment lost 3 bases, leaving 3 bases of the junction unmatched. This CDR3 contains 14 residues. The chain's CDR3 is CASSHGTDNQPQHF. The CDR3 coding sequence is TGTGCCAGCAGCCACGGGACAGATAATCAGCCCCAGCATTTT.

This clonotype came up a few times. J is TRBJ1-4 and V is TRBV5-6; no clear D. CDR3 length: 14 amino acids. V lost 3 bases to trimming and J lost 6 bases, with 12 bases between them. The germline CDR1 and CDR2 sequences are SGHDT and YYEEEE. CDR3 protein: CASSSGLRHEKLFF. CDR3 nucleotides: TGTGCCAGCAGCTCTGGACTTCGGCATGAAAAACTGTTTTTT.

Many counts were recorded for this clonotype. The CDR3 DNA sequence: TGTGCCAGCTCACCAAGGTCGGGAAACACCATATATTTT. Its translation is CASSPRSGNTIYF. The rearrangement uses TRBV18 and TRBJ1-3; no definite D call. V shed 2 bases and J shed 4 bases, with 6 bases lying between them. The CDR3 extends over 13 amino acids. The V gene's germline CDR1 is KGHSH and CDR2 LQKENI.

This clonotype has a count of ten or more. This chain connects TRBV10-3 to TRBJ2-5; no clear D gene. This CDR3 is 12 amino acids long. Germline CDR1 reads ENHRY; CDR2 reads SYGVKD. V lost 2 bases and J 5 bases, leaving 6 bases between the germline ends. This chain's CDR3 is CAISELGETQYF. DNA for the CDR3: TGTGCCATCAGTGAGCTTGGGGAGACCCAGTACTTC.

V usage is TRBV6-6 and J usage is TRBJ2-7, with D uncertain. Trimming took off 5 bases at V and 2 bases at J, with 10 bases between the two ends. CDR1 MNHNY and CDR2 SVGAGI come from the germline V gene (reference sequence). The length of the CDR3 is 13 residues. CDR3 nucleotide sequence: TGTGCCAGCAGTCCCTGGGGTACCTACGAGCAGTACTTC. Encoded protein: CASSPWGTYEQYF.

This clonotype was found a few times. The chain carries TRBV3-1 and TRBJ2-1; 8 positions match TRBD2. The V and J ends lost 4 bases and 3 bases, in that order; junction bases with no gene match: 8. Germline V lookup: CDR1 LGHDT, CDR2 YNNKEL (reference sequence). The CDR3 covers 16 residues. The CDR3 protein is CASSPHSGVSYNEQFF. The DNA of the CDR3 is TGTGCCAGCAGCCCCCATAGCGGGGTAAGCTACAATGAGCAGTTCTTC.

The chain links TRBV6-5 to TRBJ2-1; TRBD2 matches at 9 bases. V dropped 6 bases and J dropped 5; count of bases not matched to a gene: 11. CDR1 and CDR2 from the germline V gene are MNHEY and SVGAGI. This CDR3 is 16 amino acids long. The CDR3 region has the DNA TGTGCCAGCAGCTACGCGGGACTAGCAGGCCACAATGAGCAGTTCTTC. It is translated as CASSYAGLAGHNEQFF.

There are a few counts of this clonotype. This sequence joins TRBV5-1 and TRBJ2-1; TRBD1 or TRBD2 may be the D gene (5 bases each). Trimming pared 4 bases from V and 6 bases from J, leaving 17 bases between. Germline loops: CDR1 SGHRS, CDR2 YFSETQ. This CDR3 contains 15 residues. The CDR3 reads CASSPGTLQGNEQFF. The CDR3 nucleotides are TGCGCCAGCAGCCCCGGGACCCTCCAGGGCAATGAGCAGTTCTTC.

This clonotype occurred a few times. This rearrangement joins TRBV7-8 to TRBJ2-1, with D maybe TRBD1 (5 bases). CDR1 is SGHVS and CDR2 is FQNEAQ in the germline V gene. V was shortened by 5 bases and J by 2 bases, with 13 bases between the two germline ends. This CDR3 spans 15 amino acids. The CDR3 nucleotides read TGTGCCAGCAGCCGGAGACAGAAGACCTACAATGAGCAGTTCTTC. The encoded protein is CASSRRQKTYNEQFF.

This clonotype was counted many times. The V and J genes are TRBV20-1 and TRBJ2-7; perhaps D is TRBD1 or TRBD2 (7 bases each). Looked up from germline, CDR1 is DFQATT and CDR2 is SNEGSKA (reference sequence). The V end lost 2 bases, the J end lost 6 bases, and 17 bases lay between the germline ends. This CDR3 contains 14 residues. This chain's CDR3 is CSARRGRGGREQYF. DNA for the CDR3: TGCAGTGCTAGACGAGGCAGGGGGGGGCGCGAGCAGTACTTC.

This clonotype was seen repeatedly, ten times or more. The V gene is TRBV24-1, the J gene TRBJ1-5; TRBD1 matches at 8 bases. This CDR3 is 15 amino acids long. Looked up from germline, CDR1 is KGHDR and CDR2 is SFDVKD. V was clipped by 3 bases and J by 4 bases; unmatched bases: 4. The CDR3 DNA is TGTGCCACCAGTGATGGACAGGGACTGAATCAGCCCCAGCATTTT. Translating it yields CATSDGQGLNQPQHF.

This clonotype was counted between two and nine times. This rearrangement joins TRBV11-1 to TRBJ2-3, with TRBD2 matching over 14 bases. In germline, CDR1 is SGHAT, CDR2 FQDESV (reference sequence). This CDR3 is built from 21 residues. The ends lost 4 bases at V and 1 base at J; junction bases unmatched: 16. The CDR3 coding sequence is TGTGCCAGCAGCTCCCCGCGGCAAGGGACTAGCGGGAGCTATGGCACAGATACGCAGTATTTT. It encodes CASSSPRQGTSGSYGTDTQYF.

This clonotype has a handful of counts. The chain carries TRBV20-1 and TRBJ2-5, with D perhaps matching TRBD2 (6 bases). V was pared by 4 bases and J by 1 base, with 16 bases between. This CDR3 spans 15 amino acids. Germline V gives CDR1 DFQATT, CDR2 SNEGSKA (reference sequence). The CDR3 protein is CSATPPGAGQETQYF. In nucleotides, the CDR3 is TGCAGTGCTACACCCCCGGGAGCGGGCCAAGAGACCCAGTACTTC.

This clonotype came up many times. The V gene is TRBV6-5, the J gene TRBJ1-5; 7 bases align to TRBD1. The CDR3 spans 16 residues. Losses at the gene ends were 0 bases for V and 5 bases for J; bases not matched to a gene: 7. CDR1 and CDR2 (germline): MNHEY, SVGAGI. CDR3 amino acids: CASSYSPTGKDQPQHF. Written as DNA, the CDR3 is TGTGCCAGCAGTTACTCCCCGACAGGGAAAGATCAGCCCCAGCATTTT.

This clonotype came up a few times. The chain uses TRBV4-3 and TRBJ2-2; no clear D. Per the germline V gene, CDR1 is LGHNA and CDR2 is YSLEER. V was shortened by 1 base and J by 4 bases, with 16 bases between the two germline ends. This CDR3 is built from 17 residues. CDR3 nucleotides: TGCGCCAGCAGCCAAGGCCTTTTGGGGTCGAGCACCGGGGAGCTGTTTTTT. Translation gives CASSQGLLGSSTGELFF.

This clonotype was detected many times. This rearrangement joins TRBV6-2 or TRBV6-3 to TRBJ1-5; the D gene is possibly TRBD1 (6 bases). Trimming removed 7 bases from V and 6 bases from J, with 10 bases in between. The CDR3 is 12 residues long. Germline-derived CDR1 and CDR2 are MNHEY and SVGEGT. This CDR3 is CASNLQGQPQHF. DNA of the CDR3: TGTGCCAGCAATCTACAGGGTCAGCCCCAGCATTTT.

This clonotype was counted many times. This chain connects TRBV7-2 to TRBJ1-2, with TRBD1 matching 7 bases. The CDR3 has 14 residues. Germline CDR1 reads SGHTA; CDR2 reads FQGNSA. The junction had 8 bases not matched to a gene; V was cut back by 5 bases and J by 5 bases. CDR3 loop: CASSIRDRLYGYTF. In DNA form, the CDR3 reads TGTGCCAGCAGCATCCGGGACAGACTATATGGCTACACCTTC.

This sequence joins TRBV15 and TRBJ2-5; no clear D gene. The germline gives CDR1 LNHNV, CDR2 YYDKDF (reference sequence). Deletions cut 0 bases from V and 1 base from J, with 3 bases between. The CDR3 covers 13 residues. CDR3 DNA sequence: TGTGCCACCAGCAGAGACCCCCAAGAGACCCAGTACTTC. It encodes CATSRDPQETQYF.

This chain links TRBV2 with TRBJ1-4, with D perhaps TRBD1 (5 bases). The length of the CDR3 is 13 residues. Germline V gives CDR1 SNHLY, CDR2 FYNNEI. V gave up 11 bases and J gave up 5 bases, with 15 bases separating them. CDR3 in amino acids: CASRPGRNEKLFF. The CDR3 DNA reads TGTGCCTCCCGCCCGGGGCGGAATGAAAAACTGTTTTTT.

This clonotype was counted between two and nine times. The chain is built from TRBV7-8 and TRBJ1-6, with D uncertain. Trimming removed 5 bases at V and 6 bases at J, with 8 bases between. This CDR3 has 13 residues. The germline CDR1 and CDR2 sequences are SGHVS and FQNEAQ. Here the CDR3 reads CASSPAPNSPLHF. The CDR3 region has the DNA TGTGCCAGCAGCCCAGCCCCTAATTCACCCCTCCACTTT.

This clonotype came up many times. The rearrangement links TRBV30 to TRBJ2-2; 7 bases line up with TRBD2. CDR3 length equals 13 residues. The J segment lost 5 bases and the V segment lost 3 bases, leaving 3 bases of the junction unmatched. Per germline, CDR1 GTSNPN and CDR2 SVGIG (reference sequence). As DNA, the CDR3 is TGTGCCTGGAGGCGGACTAGAACCGGGGAGCTGTTTTTT. It translates to CAWRRTRTGELFF.

The table lists this clonotype with a few counts. This rearrangement joins TRBV6-5 to TRBJ2-1; D is ambiguous. Trimming cost V 4 bases and J 3 bases, with 1 base left between them. Germline CDR1 MNHEY, CDR2 SVGAGI. The CDR3 is 11 amino acids. CDR3 in DNA: TGTGCCAGCAGTTTCTACAATGAGCAGTTCTTC. Amino acids: CASSFYNEQFF.

The chain has TRBV4-2 and TRBJ1-4, with D possibly matching TRBD1 (5 bases). The germline V gene has CDR1 LGHNA and CDR2 YNFKEQ. The CDR3 runs 16 residues. Trimming took 0 bases from V and 8 from J, leaving 16 bases between them. In DNA form, the CDR3 reads TGTGCCAGCAGCCAAGATGGCTCGGGGGATCACGAAAAACTGTTTTTT. Amino acid sequence: CASSQDGSGDHEKLFF.

The chain has TRBV21-1 and TRBJ2-7; TRBD1, the table's D call, lacks a check against the DNA. TRBV21-1 is a recognized pseudogene. This CDR3 is 14 amino acids long. This chain's CDR3 is CASSERQGDSEQYF. The CDR3 DNA reads as TGTGCCAGCAGCGAGAGACAGGGAGACTCCGAGCAGTACTTC.